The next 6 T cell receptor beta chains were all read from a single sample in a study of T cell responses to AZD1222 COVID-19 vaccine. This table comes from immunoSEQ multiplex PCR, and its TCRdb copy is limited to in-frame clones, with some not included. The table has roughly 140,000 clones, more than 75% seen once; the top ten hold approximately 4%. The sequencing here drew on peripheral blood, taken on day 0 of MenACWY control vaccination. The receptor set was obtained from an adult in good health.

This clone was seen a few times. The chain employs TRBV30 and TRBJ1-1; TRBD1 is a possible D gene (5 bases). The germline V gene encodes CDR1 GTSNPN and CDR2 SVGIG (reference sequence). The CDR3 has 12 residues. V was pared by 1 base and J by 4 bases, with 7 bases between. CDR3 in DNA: TGTGCCTGGAGTGGGGGGACCACTGAAGCTTTCTTT. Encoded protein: CAWSGGTTEAFF. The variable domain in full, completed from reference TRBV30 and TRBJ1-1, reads SQTIHQWPATLVQPVGSPLSLECTVEGTSNPNLYWYRQAAGRGLQLLFYSVGIGQISSEVPQNLSASRPQDRQFILSSKKLLLSDSGFYLCAWSGGTTEAFFGQGTRLTVV.

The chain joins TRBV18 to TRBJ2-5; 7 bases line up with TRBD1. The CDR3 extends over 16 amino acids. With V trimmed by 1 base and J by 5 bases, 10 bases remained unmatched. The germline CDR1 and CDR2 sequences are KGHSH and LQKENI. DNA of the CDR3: TGTGCCAGCTCACCACAGGCGACAGGGCTGATGGAGACCCAGTACTTC. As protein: CASSPQATGLMETQYF.

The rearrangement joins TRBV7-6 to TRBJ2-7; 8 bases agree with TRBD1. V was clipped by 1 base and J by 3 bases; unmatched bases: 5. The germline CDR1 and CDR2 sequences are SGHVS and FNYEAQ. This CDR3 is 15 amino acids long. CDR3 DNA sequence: TGTGCCAGCAGCTTAGATCCGACAGGGGACTACGAGCAGTACTTC. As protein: CASSLDPTGDYEQYF.

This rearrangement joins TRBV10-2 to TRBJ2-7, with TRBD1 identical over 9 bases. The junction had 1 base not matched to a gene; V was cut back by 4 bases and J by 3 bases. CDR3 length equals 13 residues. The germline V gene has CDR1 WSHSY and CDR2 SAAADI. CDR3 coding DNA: TGCGCCAGCAGTGCGGGACAGGGCTACGAGCAGTACTTC. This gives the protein CASSAGQGYEQYF.

CDR3 residues: CASSFRRGFGTYTGELFF. The DNA of the CDR3 is TGTGCCAGCAGTTTCAGGCGAGGGTTCGGGACTTACACCGGGGAGCTGTTTTTT. The V and J genes are TRBV27 and TRBJ2-2; D may be TRBD2 (6 bases). Germline loops: CDR1 MNHEY, CDR2 SMNVEV (reference sequence). The CDR3 covers 18 residues. V was shortened by 3 bases and J by 3 bases, with 20 bases between the two germline ends.

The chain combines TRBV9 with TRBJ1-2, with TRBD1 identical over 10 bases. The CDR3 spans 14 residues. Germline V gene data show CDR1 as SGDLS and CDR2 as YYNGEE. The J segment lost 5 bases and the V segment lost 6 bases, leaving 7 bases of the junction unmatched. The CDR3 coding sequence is TGTGCCAGCACCAGACAGGGGGCATTATATGGCTACACCTTC. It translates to CASTRQGALYGYTF.